This T cell receptor beta chain was retrieved from a study of identical twins. To note about this clonotype: The antigen is unknown.

TCRdb used MiXCR to reprocess the 5' RACE reads, holding one entry per CDR3 protein. The table lists roughly 1.6 million distinct CDR3 sequences, less than 40% of them singletons. Each donor (without exception) was a healthy Caucasian. Whole-study results and caveats: Models underestimated out-of-frame TCR alpha sharing in monozygotic twins.

The CDR3 extends over 14 amino acids. V was cut by 3 bases and J by 0 bases, with 9 bases left in between. The germline gives CDR1 DFQATT, CDR2 SNEGSKA (reference sequence). The sequence derives from a newborn girl in good health. The gene calls are TRBV20-1 and TRBJ2-4; D gene unclear. Sequenced input: cord blood. CDR3 sequence reads: CSASRWTAKNIQYF. The DNA for the CDR3 is TGCAGTGCTAGCCGGTGGACAGCCAAAAACATTCAGTACTTC.